These T cell receptor beta chains were read from a single sample in a study of cytomegalovirus exposure and HLA in healthy donors. Sequenced by immunoSEQ multiplex PCR; TCRdb stores in-frame clones only, minus some. The repertoire holds 150,000 or so clones, with 94% as singletons. What was sequenced was PBMCs. These receptors were taken from a man younger than 30 in good health and CMV-seropositive. The CDR3 runs from the conserved cysteine through the conserved F or W. D genes are given only for firm matches. Rows give clone size only sometimes, using once, few, many, or a class for an expanded clone.

TRBJ1-1,NA,NA,TRBV9,CASSPAGVVGTEAFF,TGTGCCAGCAGCCCAGCAGGGGTTGTGGGGACTGAAGCTTTCTTT
TRBJ2-3,NA,NA,TRBV5-4,CASSLADTQYF,TGTGCCAGCAGCTTGGCGGATACGCAGTATTTT
TRBJ1-2,NA,once,TRBV28,CASRGYRDGYTF,TGTGCCAGCAGGGGATACAGGGATGGCTACACCTTC
TRBJ2-7,NA,NA,TRBV11-2,CASSPGAGEGSYEQYF,TGTGCCAGCAGCCCAGGGGCAGGGGAGGGGTCCTACGAGCAGTACTTC
TRBJ2-5,TRBD2,NA,TRBV5-4,CASRTSGSQETQYF,TGTGCCAGCAGAACTAGCGGGAGCCAAGAGACCCAGTACTTC
TRBJ1-5,NA,NA,TRBV21-1,CASSARGGLPQHF,TGTGCCAGCAGCGCCCGGGGAGGTCTGCCCCAGCATTTT
TRBJ1-1,NA,once,TRBV6-4,CASSETVNTEAFF,TGTGCCAGCAGTGAAACGGTTAACACTGAAGCTTTCTTT
TRBJ2-7,TRBD2,NA,TRBV18,CASSPRTNSGSDEQYF,TGTGCCAGCTCACCACGAACAAATAGCGGGAGCGACGAGCAGTACTTC
TRBJ1-5,TRBD1,NA,TRBV10-2,CASSSTTPGGYQPQHF,TGCGCCAGCAGCTCGACCACGCCAGGGGGGTATCAGCCCCAGCATTTT
TRBJ1-4,NA,NA,TRBV5-5,CASGPASPRDEKLFF,TGTGCCAGCGGCCCGGCGAGCCCGCGGGATGAAAAACTGTTTTTT
TRBJ2-6,TRBD1,NA,TRBV9,CASSSRGPGANVLTF,TGTGCCAGCAGCTCCAGGGGGCCTGGGGCCAACGTCCTGACTTTC
TRBJ1-4,TRBD1,NA,TRBV28,CASSWTGANEKLFF,TGTGCCAGCAGTTGGACAGGGGCTAATGAAAAACTGTTTTTT
TRBJ1-1,NA,NA,TRBV7-6,CASSPGVLKGNTEAFF,TGTGCCAGCAGCCCAGGGGTCCTCAAAGGAAACACTGAAGCTTTCTTT
TRBJ2-5,NA,NA,TRBV7-9,CASSEGGTQYF,TGTGCCAGCAGCGAAGGAGGGACCCAGTACTTC
TRBJ2-7,NA,NA,TRBV15,CATRGPGNLYEQYF,TGTGCCACCAGAGGGCCAGGGAATCTCTACGAGCAGTACTTC
TRBJ1-4,NA,NA,TRBV5-1,CASSLIGERGEKLFF,TGCGCCAGCAGCTTGATAGGGGAAAGGGGTGAAAAACTGTTTTTT
TRBJ1-1,TRBD1,NA,TRBV28,CASSSPTGGRTEAFF,TGTGCCAGCAGTAGCCCCACAGGGGGCCGAACTGAAGCTTTCTTT
TRBJ1-5,NA,NA,TRBV28,CASSTGTLNQPQHF,TGTGCCAGCAGTACCGGGACACTTAATCAGCCCCAGCATTTT
TRBJ2-2,TRBD1,NA,TRBV5-8,CASIHRGTGELFF,TGTGCCAGCATCCACAGGGGTACCGGGGAGCTGTTTTTT
TRBJ2-7,TRBD1,few,TRBV5-4,CASSSRDRGGEQYF,TGTGCCAGCAGCTCCCGGGACAGGGGGGGAGAGCAGTACTTC
TRBJ2-7,TRBD1,NA,TRBV6-5,CASRTDRRQYF,TGTGCCAGCAGAACGGACAGGAGGCAGTACTTC
TRBJ1-2,NA,NA,TRBV28,CASSFSQAIYGYTF,TGTGCCAGCAGTTTCTCGCAGGCGATCTATGGCTACACCTTC
TRBJ2-7,NA,NA,TRBV30,CAWSAAAKTSYEQYF,TGTGCCTGGAGTGCCGCGGCCAAGACTTCCTACGAGCAGTACTTC
TRBJ1-2,NA,NA,TRBV5-1,CASTIQGDYGYTF,TGCGCCAGCACGATACAGGGAGACTATGGCTACACCTTC
TRBJ2-1,TRBD1,NA,TRBV9,CASSFGTASYNEQFF,TGTGCCAGCAGCTTTGGGACAGCATCTTACAATGAGCAGTTCTTC
TRBJ2-7,TRBD1,NA,TRBV7-2,CASSLAGQGAYEQYF,TGTGCCAGCAGCTTAGCGGGACAGGGGGCATACGAGCAGTACTTC
TRBJ1-1,NA,NA,TRBV6-6,CASSYSRGSMNTEAFF,TGTGCCAGCAGTTACTCCCGGGGTAGCATGAACACTGAAGCTTTCTTT
TRBJ1-2,NA,NA,TRBV2,CASSEIRGGDYGYTF,TGTGCCAGCAGTGAAATAAGAGGGGGGGACTATGGCTACACCTTC
TRBJ2-3,TRBD1,NA,TRBV29-1,CSVGRGTGYTDTQYF,TGCAGCGTCGGACGGGGGACAGGGTACACAGATACGCAGTATTTT
TRBJ2-5,NA,NA,TRBV2,CASSELELETQYF,TGTGCCAGCAGTGAACTAGAATTGGAGACCCAGTACTTC
TRBJ2-3,TRBD2,NA,TRBV4-1,CASSRTPSGRAIDTQYF,TGCGCCAGCAGCCGTACTCCTAGCGGGAGGGCGATAGATACGCAGTATTTT